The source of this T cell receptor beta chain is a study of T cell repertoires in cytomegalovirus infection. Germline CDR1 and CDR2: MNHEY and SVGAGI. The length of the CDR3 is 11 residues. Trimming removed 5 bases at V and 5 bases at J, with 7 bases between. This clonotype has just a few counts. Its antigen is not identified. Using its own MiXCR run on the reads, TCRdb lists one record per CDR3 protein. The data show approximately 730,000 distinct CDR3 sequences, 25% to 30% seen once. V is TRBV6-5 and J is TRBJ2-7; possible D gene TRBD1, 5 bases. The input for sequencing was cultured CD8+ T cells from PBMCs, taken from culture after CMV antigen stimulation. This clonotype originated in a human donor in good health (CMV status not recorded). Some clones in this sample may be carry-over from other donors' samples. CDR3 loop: CASSRQNEQYF. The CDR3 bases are TGTGCCAGCAGTCGACAGAACGAGCAGTACTTC.